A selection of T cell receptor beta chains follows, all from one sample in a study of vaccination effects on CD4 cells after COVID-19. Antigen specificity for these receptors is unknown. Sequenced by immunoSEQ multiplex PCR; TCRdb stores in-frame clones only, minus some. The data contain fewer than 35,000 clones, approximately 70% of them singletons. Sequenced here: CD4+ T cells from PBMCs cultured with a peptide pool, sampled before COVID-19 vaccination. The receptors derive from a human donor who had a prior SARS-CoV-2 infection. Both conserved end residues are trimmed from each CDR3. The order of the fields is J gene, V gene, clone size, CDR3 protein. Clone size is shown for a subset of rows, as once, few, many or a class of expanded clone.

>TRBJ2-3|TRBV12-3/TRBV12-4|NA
ASSTRGPDTQY
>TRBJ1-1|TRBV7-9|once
ASSFGGQGVEAF
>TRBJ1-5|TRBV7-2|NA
ASSVANQPQH
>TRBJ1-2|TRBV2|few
ASLPGTARVMGGYT
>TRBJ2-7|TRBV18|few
ASSPGGKQGTYEQY
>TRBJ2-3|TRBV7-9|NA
ASSLGFRAGGPTDTQY
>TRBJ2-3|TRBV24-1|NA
ATSDVTATDTQY
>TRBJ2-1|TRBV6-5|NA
ASRRTGGSYNEQF
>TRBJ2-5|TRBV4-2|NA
ASSQDTTSGRAEGETQY
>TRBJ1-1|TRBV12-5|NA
ASGLDHGQGALAF
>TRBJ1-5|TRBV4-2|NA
ASSQDRGQGDQPQH
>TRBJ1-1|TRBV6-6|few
ASSRTGNTEAF
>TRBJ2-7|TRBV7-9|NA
ASSLVSPGTAEQY
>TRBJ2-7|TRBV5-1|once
ASSLGSSGGYEQY
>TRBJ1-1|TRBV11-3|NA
ASSPSRGADTEAF
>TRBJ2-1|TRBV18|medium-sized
ASSPSGRAVVF
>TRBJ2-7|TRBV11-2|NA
ASSPSIGTGFSYEQY
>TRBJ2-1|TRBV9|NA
ASSPSGTSGSGEQF
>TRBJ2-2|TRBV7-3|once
ASSLRTSGGSTGELF
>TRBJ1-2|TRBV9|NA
ASSPRQGDGYT
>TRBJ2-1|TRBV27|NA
ASSFLGFSTGNEQF
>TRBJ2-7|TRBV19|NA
ASSHQGRTGGLQY
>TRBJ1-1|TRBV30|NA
AWSFSGTEAF
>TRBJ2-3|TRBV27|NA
ASRQQRTDTQY
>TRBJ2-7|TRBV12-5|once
ASGLTPTLDGSYEQY
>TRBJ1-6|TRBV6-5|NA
ASSSTGSRSPLH
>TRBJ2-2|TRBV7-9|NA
ASSPRTDSGELF
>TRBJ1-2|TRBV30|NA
AWSVKGVMVRGT
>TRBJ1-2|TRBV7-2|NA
ASSLSPGAFGYGYT
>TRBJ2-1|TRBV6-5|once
ASSPRTSWDEQF
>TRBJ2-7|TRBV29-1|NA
SVVAEQY
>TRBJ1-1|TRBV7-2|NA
ASSLRRNTEAF
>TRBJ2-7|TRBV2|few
ASSGGQGSYEQY
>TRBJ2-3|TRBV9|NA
ASSAGQGTDTQY
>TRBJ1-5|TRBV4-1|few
ASSQEAGRNSNQPQH
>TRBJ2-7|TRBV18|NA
ASSPRLSAEYEQY
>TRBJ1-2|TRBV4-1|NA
ASSQTQGRDYGYT
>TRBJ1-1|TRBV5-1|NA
ASSLTGWGDTEAF
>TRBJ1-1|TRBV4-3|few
ASSQGGKWDRGGMNTEAF
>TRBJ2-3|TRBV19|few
ATRRRGRTDTQY
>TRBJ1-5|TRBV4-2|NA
ASSQDRDQPQH